These T cell receptor beta chains were read from a single sample in a study of blood T cell repertoires in COVID-19. Profiled with immunoSEQ multiplex PCR; TCRdb holds only in-frame clones, not every one. The table includes around 280,000 clones, roughly 90% detected once. Sequenced sample: PBMCs or T cells enriched from blood (not recorded which). Source of these receptors: a woman aged 40 to 55 who had recovered from COVID-19. The CDR3 runs from the conserved cysteine through the conserved F or W. Fields, in order: V gene, D gene, J gene, clone size, CDR3 DNA, CDR3 protein. D genes are given only for firm matches. Size values are once, few and many counts, or a class for expanded clones, and some rows have none.

>TRBV4-3|NA|TRBJ1-1|NA
TGCGCCAGCAGCCAAGATGGTAAGGGGGACACTGAAGCTTTCTTT
CASSQDGKGDTEAFF
>TRBV24-1|TRBD2|TRBJ2-1|once
TGTGCCACCAGTGACCAAGGACTAGCGGGAGGGCCGGGAGAGCAGTTCTTC
CATSDQGLAGGPGEQFF
>TRBV19|NA|TRBJ1-4|NA
TGTGCCAGTAGTACCCCTCGGGAACTGTTTTTT
CASSTPRELFF
>TRBV6-6|TRBD1|TRBJ1-2|NA
TGTGCCAGCAGTTACACCTGGACAGGGGAAGGCTACACCTTC
CASSYTWTGEGYTF
>TRBV3-1/TRBV3-2|NA|TRBJ1-2|NA
TGTGCCAGCAGCCAAGGAACTTATTACAGGGTCGGCTACACCTTC
CASSQGTYYRVGYTF
>TRBV12-5|TRBD1|TRBJ1-6|NA
TGTGCTAGTGGTTTGGGACAGGGTTCACCCCTCCACTTT
CASGLGQGSPLHF
>TRBV10-1|NA|TRBJ1-1|NA
TGCGCCAGCAGTGATGGACAGTCGAACACTGAAGCTTTCTTT
CASSDGQSNTEAFF
>TRBV13|TRBD1|TRBJ2-2|NA
TGTGCCAGCAGCCCCACAGGGGCCGCCACCGGGGAGCTGTTTTTT
CASSPTGAATGELFF
>TRBV5-1|NA|TRBJ2-2|NA
TGCGCCAGCAGCATCTACACCGGGGAGCTGTTTTTT
CASSIYTGELFF
>TRBV28|NA|TRBJ1-1|NA
TGTGCCAGCTTCTGGGGGGGGAACACTGAAGCTTTCTTT
CASFWGGNTEAFF
>TRBV18|NA|TRBJ1-1|NA
TGTGCCAGCTCGCGAGGGGGGGTCACTGAAGCTTTCTTT
CASSRGGVTEAFF
>TRBV7-9|TRBD1|TRBJ1-2|NA
TGTGCCAGCAGCCCGGAGACAGGGGGCTCCCCTAACTATGGCTACACCTTC
CASSPETGGSPNYGYTF
>TRBV5-1|NA|TRBJ1-5|NA
TGCGCCAGCAGACCCAAAAGGGAGACAAGGGTCGGCAATCAGCCCCAGCATTTT
CASRPKRETRVGNQPQHF
>TRBV7-2|NA|TRBJ2-7|NA
TGTGCCAGCAGCTTTGGGGCAGGGGTCTACGAGCAGTACTTC
CASSFGAGVYEQYF
>TRBV7-9|NA|TRBJ2-5|NA
TGTGCCAGCAGCCCCCCCGCAGGGCGCGAGACCCAGTACTTC
CASSPPAGRETQYF
>TRBV3-1/TRBV3-2|NA|TRBJ1-5|NA
TGTGCCAGCAGCCAAGATAACAATCAGCCCCAGCATTTT
CASSQDNNQPQHF
>TRBV2|NA|TRBJ2-5|NA
TGTGCCAGCAGCGGGCAGGGTGGGGAGACCCAGTACTTC
CASSGQGGETQYF